A single sample gave rise to the 9 T cell receptor beta chains below, sequenced in a study of blood T cell repertoires in COVID-19. This table comes from immunoSEQ multiplex PCR, and its TCRdb copy is limited to in-frame clones, with some not included. Of around 140,000 clones in the sample, about nine tenths are singletons; the top ten hold around 1.5%. The sample taken for sequencing was peripheral blood. The receptors come from a human donor in a cohort sampled during active COVID-19.

J is TRBJ1-1 and V is TRBV11-3; perhaps TRBD1 as D (5 bases). This CDR3 comprises 15 residues. With 6 bases removed from V and 1 base from J, the gap between germline ends came to 15 bases. Germline-derived CDR1 and CDR2 are SGHNT and YENEEA. The CDR3 reads CASSPGGGTNTEAFF. CDR3 nucleotide sequence: TGTGCCAGCAGTCCCGGAGGAGGGACGAACACTGAAGCTTTCTTT.

The rearrangement joins TRBV20-1 to TRBJ1-1; TRBD1 matches 7 bases. V dropped 3 bases and J dropped 0; count of bases not matched to a gene: 4. This CDR3 comprises 14 residues. Germline CDR1 and CDR2: DFQATT and SNEGSKA (reference sequence). The DNA for the CDR3 is TGCAGTGCTAGTTCAGGGGGACTGAACACTGAAGCTTTCTTT. Translation gives CSASSGGLNTEAFF.

This clone was detected ten times or more. The chain has TRBV11-3 and TRBJ2-3; TRBD2 aligns across 9 bases. Germline assignment: CDR1 SGHNT and CDR2 YENEEA. Unmatched junction bases numbered 7, after V lost 0 bases and J lost 6 bases. The CDR3 loop spans 16 amino acids. CDR3 in amino acids: CASSLDPAGGLDTQYF. In DNA, the CDR3 is TGTGCCAGCAGCTTAGATCCGGCGGGGGGGCTGGATACGCAGTATTTT.

The chain couples TRBV5-1 to TRBJ2-1, with TRBD2 matching over 7 bases. The junction had 3 bases not matched to a gene; V was cut back by 1 base and J by 5 bases. The CDR3 has 14 amino acids. The V gene's germline CDR1 is SGHRS and CDR2 YFSETQ. The CDR3 DNA reads TGCGCCAGCAGCTTGTACGGGGGGAACAATGAGCAGTTCTTC. It translates to CASSLYGGNNEQFF.

The V gene is TRBV6-5, the J gene TRBJ1-1; D possibly corresponds to TRBD1 (6 bases). The CDR3 extends over 12 amino acids. The ends were cut back, 4 bases at V and 7 bases at J, with 10 bases in the middle. From germline, CDR1 is MNHEY and CDR2 SVGAGI. In DNA, the CDR3 is TGTGCCAGCAGTTTACAGGGCATTGAAGCTTTCTTT. It encodes CASSLQGIEAFF.

The chain carries TRBV9 and TRBJ2-3, with TRBD1 identical over 8 bases. Germline V CDR1 and CDR2: SGDLS, YYNGEE. The CDR3 loop spans 13 amino acids. V was clipped by 2 bases and J by 8 bases; unmatched bases: 4. CDR3 residues: CASSVTGEGTQYF. The CDR3 DNA reads TGTGCCAGCAGCGTGACAGGGGAAGGTACGCAGTATTTT. Full variable domain (outside the CDR3, taken from reference TRBV9 and TRBJ2-3): DSGVTQTPKHLITATGQRVTLRCSPRSGDLSVYWYQQSLDQGLQFLIQYYNGEERAKGNILERFSAQQFPDLHSELNLSSLELGDSALYFCASSVTGEGTQYFGPGTRLTVL.

The genes are TRBV29-1 and TRBJ1-1, with 9 positions matching TRBD1. The CDR3 has 13 residues. The V segment lost 6 bases and the J segment 11 bases; nucleotides outside the gene matches: 13. Germline V lookup: CDR1 SQVTM, CDR2 ANQGSEA. This chain's CDR3 is CSVPGTGSRRAFF. The DNA of the CDR3 is TGCAGCGTGCCCGGGACAGGGTCCCGCAGGGCTTTCTTT. Drawing the rest from reference TRBV29-1 and TRBJ1-1, the complete variable domain is SAVISQKPSRDICQRGTSLTIQCQVDSQVTMMFWYRQQPGQSLTLIATANQGSEATYESGFVIDKFPISRPNLTFSTLTVSNMSPEDSSIYLCSVPGTGSRRAFFGQGTRLTVV.

The rearrangement uses TRBV6-2 or TRBV6-3 and TRBJ1-5; 7 bases are shared with TRBD1. There are 16 residues in the CDR3. Germline values: CDR1 MNHEY, CDR2 SVGEGT. V was clipped by 5 bases and J by 4 bases; unmatched bases: 11. The CDR3 DNA reads TGTGCCAGCAGTGACAGACAGGGCGTTCCTAATCAGCCCCAGCATTTT. This codes for CASSDRQGVPNQPQHF.

The V call is TRBV18, the J call TRBJ1-1; D not certain. Germline CDR1 is KGHSH and CDR2 is LQKENI. V lost 6 bases, J lost 6 bases, and 14 bases lay in between. The CDR3 has 13 residues. The CDR3 region has the DNA TGTGCCAGCTCCCGGAGTACGTACGCTGAAGCTTTCTTT. It yields the protein CASSRSTYAEAFF. The full variable domain, in which reference TRBV18 and TRBJ1-1 provide the parts outside the CDR3, is NAGVMQNPRHLVRRRGQEARLRCSPMKGHSHVYWYRQLPEEGLKFMVYLQKENIIDESGMPKERFSAEFPKEGPSILRIQQVVRGDSAAYFCASSRSTYAEAFFGQGTRLTVV.